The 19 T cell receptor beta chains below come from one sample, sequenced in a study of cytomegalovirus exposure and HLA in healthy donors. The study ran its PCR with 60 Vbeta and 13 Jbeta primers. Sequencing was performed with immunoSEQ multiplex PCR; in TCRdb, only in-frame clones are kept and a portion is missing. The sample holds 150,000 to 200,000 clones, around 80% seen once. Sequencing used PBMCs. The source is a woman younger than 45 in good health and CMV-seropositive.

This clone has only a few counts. The CDR3 DNA follows: TGTGCCTGGAGTGAAGGGGGTCAAGAGACCCAGTACTTC. Amino acids: CAWSEGGQETQYF. The chain uses TRBV30 and TRBJ2-5, with D possibly being TRBD1 (6 bases). V lost 1 base to trimming and J lost 2 bases, with 8 bases between them. This CDR3 contains 13 residues. In germline, CDR1 is GTSNPN, CDR2 SVGIG (reference sequence).

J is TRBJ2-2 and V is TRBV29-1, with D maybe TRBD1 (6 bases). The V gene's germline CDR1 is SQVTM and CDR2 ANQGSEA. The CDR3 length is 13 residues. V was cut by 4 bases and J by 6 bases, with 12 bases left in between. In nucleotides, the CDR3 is TGCAGCGTTGCGGGGACAATTCCCGGGGAGCTGTTTTTT. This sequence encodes CSVAGTIPGELFF.

CDR3 DNA: TGTGCCAGCTCCATCTCGGGGGGCCGGGTTGAAGCTTTCTTT. Protein: CASSISGGRVEAFF. The chain combines TRBV18 with TRBJ1-1, with a possible D match to TRBD1 (6 bases). This CDR3 spans 14 amino acids. V lost 6 bases to trimming and J lost 7 bases, with 18 bases between them. Looked up from germline, CDR1 is KGHSH and CDR2 is LQKENI.

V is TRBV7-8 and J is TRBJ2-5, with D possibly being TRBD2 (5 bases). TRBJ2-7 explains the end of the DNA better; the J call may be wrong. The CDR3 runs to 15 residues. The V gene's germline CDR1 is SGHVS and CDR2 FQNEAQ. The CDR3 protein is CASSPGLFGAYEQYF. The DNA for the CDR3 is TGTGCCAGCAGCCCTGGACTGTTTGGAGCCTACGAGCAGTACTTC.

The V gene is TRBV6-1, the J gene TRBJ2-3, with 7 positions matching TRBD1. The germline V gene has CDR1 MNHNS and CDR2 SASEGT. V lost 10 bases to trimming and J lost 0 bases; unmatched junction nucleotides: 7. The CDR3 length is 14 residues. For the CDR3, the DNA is TGTGCCATTGACAGGGCCGCTAGCACAGATACGCAGTATTTT. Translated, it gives CAIDRAASTDTQYF.

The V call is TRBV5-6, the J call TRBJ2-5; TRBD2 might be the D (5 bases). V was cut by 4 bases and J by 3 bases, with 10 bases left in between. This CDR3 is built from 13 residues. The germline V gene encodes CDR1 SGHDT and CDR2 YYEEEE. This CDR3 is CASSRAGEETQYF. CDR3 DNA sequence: TGTGCCAGCAGCCGCGCCGGGGAAGAGACCCAGTACTTC.

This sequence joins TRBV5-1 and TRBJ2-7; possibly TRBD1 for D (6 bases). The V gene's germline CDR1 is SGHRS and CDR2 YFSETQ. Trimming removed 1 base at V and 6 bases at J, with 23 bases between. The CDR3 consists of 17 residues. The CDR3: CASSLHERTDSISEQYF. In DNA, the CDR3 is TGCGCCAGCAGCTTGCATGAACGTACGGACAGTATCAGCGAGCAGTACTTC.

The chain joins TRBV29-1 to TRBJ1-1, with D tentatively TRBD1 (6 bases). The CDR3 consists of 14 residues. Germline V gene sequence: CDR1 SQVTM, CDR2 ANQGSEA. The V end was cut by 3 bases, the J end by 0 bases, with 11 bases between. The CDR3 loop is CSVEDSGVNTEAFF. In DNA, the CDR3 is TGCAGCGTTGAGGACTCAGGGGTGAACACTGAAGCTTTCTTT.

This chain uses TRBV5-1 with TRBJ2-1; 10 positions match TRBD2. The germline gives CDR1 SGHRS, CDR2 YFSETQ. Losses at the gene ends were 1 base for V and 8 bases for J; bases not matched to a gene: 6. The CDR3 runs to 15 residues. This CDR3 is CASSLTSGEGYEQFF. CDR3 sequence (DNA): TGCGCCAGCAGCTTGACTAGCGGGGAAGGGTATGAGCAGTTCTTC.

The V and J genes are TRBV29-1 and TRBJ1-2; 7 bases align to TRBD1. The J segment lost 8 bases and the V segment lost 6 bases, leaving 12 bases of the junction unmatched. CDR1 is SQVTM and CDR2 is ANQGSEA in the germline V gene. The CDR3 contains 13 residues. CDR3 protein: CSVPGQSLGGYTF. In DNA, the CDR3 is TGCAGCGTACCGGGACAGTCCTTGGGCGGCTACACCTTC.

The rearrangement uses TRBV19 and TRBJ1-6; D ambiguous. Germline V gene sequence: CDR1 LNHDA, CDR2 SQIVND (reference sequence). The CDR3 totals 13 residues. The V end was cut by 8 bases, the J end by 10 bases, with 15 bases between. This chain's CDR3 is CASLPHFGSPLHF. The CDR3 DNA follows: TGTGCCAGTCTCCCTCATTTTGGCTCACCCCTCCACTTT. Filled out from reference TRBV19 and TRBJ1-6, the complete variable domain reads DGGITQSPKYLFRKEGQNVTLSCEQNLNHDAMYWYRQDPGQGLRLIYYSQIVNDFQKGDIAEGYSVSREKKESFPLTVTSAQKNPTAFYLCASLPHFGSPLHFGNGTRLTVT.

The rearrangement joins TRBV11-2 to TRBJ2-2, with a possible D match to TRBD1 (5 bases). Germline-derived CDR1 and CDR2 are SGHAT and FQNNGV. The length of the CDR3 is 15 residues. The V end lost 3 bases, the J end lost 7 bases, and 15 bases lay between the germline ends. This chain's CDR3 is CASSFLGAGDGELFF. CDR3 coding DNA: TGTGCCAGCAGCTTCTTAGGGGCTGGGGACGGGGAGCTGTTTTTT.

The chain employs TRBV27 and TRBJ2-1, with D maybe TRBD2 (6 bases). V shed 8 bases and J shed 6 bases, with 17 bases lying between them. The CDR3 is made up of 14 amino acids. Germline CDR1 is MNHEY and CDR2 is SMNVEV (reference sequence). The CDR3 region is CASRPGLLFNEQFF. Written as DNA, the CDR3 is TGTGCCAGCCGCCCGGGACTCCTCTTCAATGAGCAGTTCTTC.

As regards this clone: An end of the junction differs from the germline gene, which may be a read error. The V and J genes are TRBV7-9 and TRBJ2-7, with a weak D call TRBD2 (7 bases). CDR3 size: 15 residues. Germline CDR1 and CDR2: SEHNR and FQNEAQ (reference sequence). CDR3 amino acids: CSSSLMGGQVYEQYF. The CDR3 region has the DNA TGTTCCAGCAGCTTAATGGGGGGGCAGGTATACGAGCAGTACTTC.

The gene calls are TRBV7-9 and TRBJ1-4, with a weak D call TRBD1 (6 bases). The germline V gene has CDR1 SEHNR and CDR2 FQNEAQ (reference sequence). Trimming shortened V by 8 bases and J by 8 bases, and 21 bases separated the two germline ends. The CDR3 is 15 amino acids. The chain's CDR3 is CASGGYSGAQEKLFF. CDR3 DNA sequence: TGTGCCAGCGGGGGATATTCAGGGGCCCAGGAAAAACTGTTTTTT.

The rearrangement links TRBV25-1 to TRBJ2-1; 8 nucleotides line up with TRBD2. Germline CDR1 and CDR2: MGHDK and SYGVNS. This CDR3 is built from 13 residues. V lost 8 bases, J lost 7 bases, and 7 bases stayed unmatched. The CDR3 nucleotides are TGTGCCAGCTTCGGGGGGGCCTGGAATGAGCAGTTCTTC. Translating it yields CASFGGAWNEQFF.

CDR3: CASSQIAGRGGVETQYF. The CDR3 nucleotides read TGCGCCAGCAGCCAAATAGCCGGGCGCGGGGGAGTAGAGACCCAGTACTTC. The chain carries TRBV4-1 and TRBJ2-5, with 7 bases identical to TRBD2. V lost 2 bases and J lost 4; bases outside the gene matches: 13. The germline V gene encodes CDR1 MGHRA and CDR2 YSYEKL. The CDR3 contains 17 residues.

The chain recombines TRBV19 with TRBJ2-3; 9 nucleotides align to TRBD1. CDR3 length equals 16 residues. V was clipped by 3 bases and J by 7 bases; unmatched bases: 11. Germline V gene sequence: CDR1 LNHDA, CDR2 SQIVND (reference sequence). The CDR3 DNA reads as TGTGCCAGTAGTATTTGGGGGACAGGGAACCGATATACGCAGTATTTT. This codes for CASSIWGTGNRYTQYF. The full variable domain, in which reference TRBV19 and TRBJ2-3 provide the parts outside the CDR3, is DGGITQSPKYLFRKEGQNVTLSCEQNLNHDAMYWYRQDPGQGLRLIYYSQIVNDFQKGDIAEGYSVSREKKESFPLTVTSAQKNPTAFYLCASSIWGTGNRYTQYFGPGTRLTVL.

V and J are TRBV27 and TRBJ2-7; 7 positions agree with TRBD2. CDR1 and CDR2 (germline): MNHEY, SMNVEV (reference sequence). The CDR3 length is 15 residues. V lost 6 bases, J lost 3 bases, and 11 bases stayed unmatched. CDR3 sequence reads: CASSSVSGRVYEQYF. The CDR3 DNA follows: TGTGCCAGCAGCTCCGTCTCAGGGAGGGTCTACGAGCAGTACTTC.